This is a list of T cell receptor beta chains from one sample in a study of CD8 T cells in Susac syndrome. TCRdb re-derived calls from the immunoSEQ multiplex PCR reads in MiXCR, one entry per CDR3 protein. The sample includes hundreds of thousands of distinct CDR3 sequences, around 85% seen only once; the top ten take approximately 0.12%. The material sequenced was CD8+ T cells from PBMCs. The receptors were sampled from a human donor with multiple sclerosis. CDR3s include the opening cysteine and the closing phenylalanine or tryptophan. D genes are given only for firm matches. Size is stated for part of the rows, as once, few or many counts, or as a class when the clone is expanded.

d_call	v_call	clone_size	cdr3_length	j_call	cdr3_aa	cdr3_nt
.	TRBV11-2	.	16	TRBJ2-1	CASGEFPESSYNEQFF	TGTGCCAGCGGGGAGTTTCCAGAGAGCTCCTACAATGAGCAGTTCTTC
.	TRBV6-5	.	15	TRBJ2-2	CASSYSAGLSGELFF	TGTGCCAGCAGTTACTCGGCCGGACTCAGCGGGGAGCTGTTTTTT
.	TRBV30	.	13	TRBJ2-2	CAWSDTSPGELFF	TGTGCCTGGAGTGACACATCCCCCGGGGAGCTGTTTTTT
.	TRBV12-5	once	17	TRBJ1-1	CASGFGTDGVRDTEAFF	TGTGCTAGTGGATTTGGTACCGACGGGGTAAGGGACACTGAAGCTTTCTTT
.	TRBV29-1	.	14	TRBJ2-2	CSVESLEVSGELFF	TGCAGCGTTGAATCTCTAGAAGTTTCCGGGGAGCTGTTTTTT
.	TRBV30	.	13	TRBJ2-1	CAWITPNGNEQFF	TGTGCCTGGATCACCCCTAACGGAAATGAGCAGTTCTTC
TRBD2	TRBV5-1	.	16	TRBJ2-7	CASSTIAGGSAYEQYF	TGCGCCAGCAGTACTATAGCGGGAGGCTCGGCCTACGAGCAGTACTTC
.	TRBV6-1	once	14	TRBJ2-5	CASSEIEFGETQYF	TGTGCCAGCAGTGAAATAGAGTTCGGAGAGACCCAGTACTTC
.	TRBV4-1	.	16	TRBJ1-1	CASSQEYALLGTEAFF	TGCGCCAGCAGCCAAGAATATGCGCTTTTGGGCACTGAAGCTTTCTTT
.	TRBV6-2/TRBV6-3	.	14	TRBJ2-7	CASSYPTVPWEQYF	TGTGCCAGCAGTTATCCGACGGTCCCCTGGGAGCAGTACTTC
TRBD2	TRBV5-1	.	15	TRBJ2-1	CASSKGLAGVDEQFF	TGCGCCAGCAGCAAAGGACTAGCGGGAGTCGATGAGCAGTTCTTC
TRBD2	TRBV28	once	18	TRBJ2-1	CASSTGTSGSHSYNEQFF	TGTGCCAGCAGCACCGGGACTAGCGGGAGCCACTCCTACAATGAGCAGTTCTTC
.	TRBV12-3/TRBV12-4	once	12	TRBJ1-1	CASSGHEAEAFF	TGTGCCAGCAGTGGCCATGAGGCTGAAGCTTTCTTT
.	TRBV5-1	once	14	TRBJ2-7	CASSLAPGWCEQYF	TGCGCCAGCAGCTTGGCCCCAGGGTGGTGCGAGCAGTACTTC
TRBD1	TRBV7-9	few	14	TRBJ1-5	CASSMTGGGQPQHF	TGTGCCAGCAGCATGACAGGGGGCGGACAGCCCCAGCATTTT
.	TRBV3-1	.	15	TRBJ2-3	CASSPFGGLTDTQYF	TGTGCCAGCAGCCCCTTCGGGGGGCTCACAGATACGCAGTATTTT
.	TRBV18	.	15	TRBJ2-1	CASSLRTNGYNEQFF	TGTGCCAGCTCACTGCGTACCAACGGGTACAATGAGCAGTTCTTC
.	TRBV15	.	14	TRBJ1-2	CATSRDQDGYGYTF	TGTGCCACCAGCAGAGATCAGGACGGATATGGCTACACCTTC
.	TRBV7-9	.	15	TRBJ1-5	CASSSEGGPFQPQHF	TGTGCCAGCAGCTCCGAGGGGGGGCCCTTCCAGCCCCAGCATTTT
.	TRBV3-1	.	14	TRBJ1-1	CASSQDTMNTEAFF	TGTGCCAGCAGCCAGGACACTATGAACACTGAAGCTTTCTTT
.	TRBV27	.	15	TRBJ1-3	CASTTIPIRGNTIYF	TGTGCCAGCACCACAATCCCAATCCGCGGAAACACCATATATTTT
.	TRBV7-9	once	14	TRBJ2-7	CASSLGTRPYEQYF	TGTGCCAGCAGCTTGGGGACACGACCCTACGAGCAGTACTTC
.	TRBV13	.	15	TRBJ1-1	CASSQGHRANTEAFF	TGTGCCAGCAGCCAAGGGCACAGGGCCAACACTGAAGCTTTCTTT
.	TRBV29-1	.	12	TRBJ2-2	CSVDTRTGELFF	TGCAGCGTTGATACACGGACCGGGGAGCTGTTTTTT
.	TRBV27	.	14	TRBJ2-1	CASSLGLGINEQFF	TGTGCCAGCAGTTTGGGGCTAGGGATTAACGAGCAGTTCTTC
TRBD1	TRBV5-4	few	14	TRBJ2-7	CASSTPGQEYEQYF	TGTGCCAGCAGCACTCCGGGACAGGAGTACGAGCAGTACTTC
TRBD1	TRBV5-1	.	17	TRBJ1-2	CASSNVDRGEVNYGYTF	TGCGCCAGCAGTAACGTCGACAGGGGGGAAGTAAACTATGGCTACACCTTC
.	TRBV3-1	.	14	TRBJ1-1	CASSQDNVNTEAFF	TGTGCCAGCAGCCAAGATAACGTGAACACTGAAGCTTTCTTT
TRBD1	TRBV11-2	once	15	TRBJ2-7	CASSYLGTEINEQYF	TGTGCCAGCAGCTATCTAGGGACAGAAATTAACGAGCAGTACTTC
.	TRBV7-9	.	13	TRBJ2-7	CASSLGWGNEQYF	TGTGCCAGCAGCTTGGGGTGGGGAAACGAGCAGTACTTC
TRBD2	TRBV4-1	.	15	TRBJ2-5	CASSLSGGDQETQYF	TGCGCCAGCAGTCTTAGCGGGGGGGACCAAGAGACCCAGTACTTC
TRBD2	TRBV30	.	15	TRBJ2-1	CAWSLSGTSYNEQFF	TGTGCCTGGAGTCTGAGCGGGACCTCCTACAATGAGCAGTTCTTC
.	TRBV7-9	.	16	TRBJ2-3	CASSLYGQRGADTQYF	TGTGCCAGCAGCTTATACGGACAGAGGGGAGCAGATACGCAGTATTTT
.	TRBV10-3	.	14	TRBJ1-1	CAISVAGMNTEAFF	TGTGCCATCAGTGTCGCGGGAATGAACACTGAAGCTTTCTTT
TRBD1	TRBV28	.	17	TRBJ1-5	CAGSLMPPGQGDQPQHF	TGTGCCGGCAGTTTAATGCCCCCGGGACAGGGGGATCAGCCCCAGCATTTT
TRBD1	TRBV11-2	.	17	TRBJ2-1	CASSLDLGPIGGDEQFF	TGTGCCAGCAGCTTAGATCTGGGGCCAATAGGGGGCGATGAGCAGTTCTTC
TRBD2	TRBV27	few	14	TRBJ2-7	CASSVGGRGYEQYF	TGTGCCAGCAGTGTAGGCGGGAGGGGGTACGAGCAGTACTTC
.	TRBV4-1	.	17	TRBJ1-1	CASSQVSRSLFDTEAFF	TGCGCCAGCAGCCAAGTTAGCCGGTCCCTCTTTGACACTGAAGCTTTCTTT
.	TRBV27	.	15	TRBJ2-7	CASSLAHSLTYEQYF	TGTGCCAGCAGTCTTGCCCACAGTTTAACCTACGAGCAGTACTTC
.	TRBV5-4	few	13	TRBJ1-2	CASSLETREGYTF	TGTGCCAGCAGCTTGGAGACGCGGGAGGGCTACACCTTC
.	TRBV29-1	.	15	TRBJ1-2	CSVEDQAGENYGYTF	TGCAGCGTTGAAGATCAAGCAGGGGAGAACTATGGCTACACCTTC
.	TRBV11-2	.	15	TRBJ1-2	CASSLDMGVDYGYTF	TGTGCCAGCAGCTTAGATATGGGGGTAGACTATGGCTACACCTTC
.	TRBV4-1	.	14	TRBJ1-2	CASSQGRPNYGYTF	TGCGCCAGCAGCCAAGGGAGACCTAACTATGGCTACACCTTC
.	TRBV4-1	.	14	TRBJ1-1	CASSQDVTGDEAFF	TGCGCCAGCAGCCAAGATGTGACCGGAGATGAAGCTTTCTTT
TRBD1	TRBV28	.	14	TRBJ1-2	CASSFPGQTYGYTF	TGTGCCAGCAGTTTTCCGGGACAGACGTATGGCTACACCTTC
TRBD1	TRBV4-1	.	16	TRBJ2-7	CASSQEGQVASYEQYF	TGCGCCAGCAGCCAAGAAGGACAGGTTGCCTCCTACGAGCAGTACTTC